Here is one TCR beta chain with its context. The sample originates from a study of blood T cell repertoires in COVID-19. At the level of the study: Sites across the United States, Italy and Spain contributed samples from acute and convalescent COVID-19. In each case, the material was cDNA or gDNA derived from T cells, B-cell-depleted T cells, or PBMCs.

Methods used by the authors: By means of reference gene primer amplification, nucleated cell counts were estimated. Generated by immunoSEQ multiplex PCR, the TCRdb table keeps only in-frame clones and is missing some. That table gives V, J and clone size, and the DNA gave D and trimming. The sample yields about 68,000 clones, around 90% seen once. CDR1 is LNHDA, CDR2 SQIVND, per germline (reference sequence). The CDR3 spans 13 residues. Trimming stripped 7 bases from V and 2 bases from J, with 11 bases between. The source of this sequence is a man aged 50-60 years with active COVID-19. The chain has TRBV19 and TRBJ1-1, with D tentatively TRBD1 (6 bases). Source material: peripheral blood. CDR3 nucleotide sequence: TGTGCCAGTATGGGACACTACAACACTGAAGCTTTCTTT. It yields the protein CASMGHYNTEAFF.